This TCR beta chain appears in the sequencing data of a study of blood T cells in healthy people across ages. Notes on the study in general: Donors of long life had a larger count of naive CD4+ cells and greater diversity than aged donors.

Sample-barcoded 5' priming and a J-beta primer mix drove a second PCR of about 6 to 12 cycles. TCRdb re-called the 5' RACE reads with MiXCR, one entry per CDR3 protein. The sample includes about 2 million distinct CDR3 sequences, about 49% seen only once; the top ten take approximately 2.1%. Of note for this clonotype: Its antigen is as yet unknown.

The CDR3 runs to 15 residues. Sequencing input: blood. The chain employs TRBV21-1 and TRBJ2-3; the table's D call of TRBD1 was not tested on the DNA. TRBV21-1 is assigned pseudogene status. This TCR derives from a middle-aged woman in good health. The CDR3 spells CASSNEDRQSDTQYF. In DNA, the CDR3 is TGTGCCAGCAGCAACGAGGACCGACAGAGTGATACGCAGTATTTT.